This T cell receptor (beta chain) came from a study of blood T cell repertoires in COVID-19. Overall study context: The study drew acute and convalescent COVID-19 samples from the United States, Italy and Spain. PBMCs, B-cell-depleted T cells, or T cells were the source of the cDNA or gDNA that made up the material.

In the original workflow: It was from reference gene primer amplification that nucleated cell counts were estimated. Some clones are missing from TCRdb's copy, which holds only in-frame ones; the method was immunoSEQ multiplex PCR. V and J calls and clone size are copied from that table; D and trimming were computed from the DNA. Among approximately 76,000 clones listed, around nine tenths were seen once. V was pared by 3 bases and J by 5 bases, with 10 bases between. Germline V gene lookup returns CDR1 SEHNR and CDR2 FQNEAQ (reference sequence). The CDR3 sequence is 13 residues long. V usage is TRBV7-9 and J usage is TRBJ2-5; D not resolved. The sequenced material came from peripheral blood. This TCR came from an older woman with acute or convalescent COVID-19. In nucleotides, the CDR3 is TGTGCCAGCAGCTTCGCCCTCCGGGAGACCCAGTACTTC. Protein sequence: CASSFALRETQYF.